Listed here is a single TCR beta chain. Its antigen is unknown. The record has no base qualities; no much larger clone is one base away. The method behind the library was the immunoSEQ multiplex PCR assay. The multiplex PCR relied on a mix of 60 forward primers for TCR Vbeta segments and 13 reverse primers for TCR Jbeta segments. The CDR3 region of rearranged TCR beta genes was amplified from genomic DNA with a multiplex PCR assay. On the Illumina HiSeq System, the amplified TCR beta libraries were sequenced as 87-base-pair reads. On the authors' methods: In a later analysis, some 80 million unique TCR beta chains were counted across the roughly 610 repertoires, and about 10 million of these chains were shared by at least two donors. Raw reads were error-corrected and collapsed into unique sequences by a nearest-neighbor algorithm in which closely related sequences were merged to remove PCR and sequencing errors. To assign V, D and J gene segments, CDR3 sequences were aligned to IMGT reference sequences. For a sequence to be retained, a match of at least six nucleotides to both a V gene segment and a J gene segment was required. A rearrangement counted as productive if the CDR3 had no stop codons and remained in frame with V and J, and every other rearrangement counted as non-productive. CDR3 was defined by IMGT convention, running from the second conserved V-encoded cysteine to the conserved J-encoded phenylalanine. The earlier analysis of fewer than 700 of the donors excluded sequences that lacked an unambiguous match to a single V gene segment. An earlier analysis of 500 to 700 of the donors classified V segments as functional when productive rearrangements were above 56.7% and as segregating when the standard deviation between donors was above 5%. A statistical classification framework was developed to diagnose cytomegalovirus status using the catalog of TCR beta chain sequences. In a later analysis, V and J genes were assigned by comparing TCR nucleotide sequences against IMGT/GENE-DB human TR gene sequences. In a later analysis, CDR3 sequences and most-parsimonious VDJ recombination scenarios were assigned using the TCRdist pipeline. In a later analysis, each TCR beta chain was defined by its CDR3 amino acid sequence together with its V-gene family, and reads lacking a unique V-gene family were excluded. A later analysis removed several hundred highly shared, low-generation-probability nucleotide sequences to deal with suspected cross-contamination and a sequencing artifact. In a later analysis, a clonal expansion index was calculated for each public chain from normalized within-repertoire ranks of inferred template counts. A later analysis computed generation probabilities with a VDJ recombination model fitted to out-of-frame rearrangements, and checked the results against IGoR. A later analysis scored TCR-TCR, TCR-HLA and TCR-CMV co-occurrence with hypergeometric tests, applying a repertoire-size bias correction to TCR pairs. A later analysis estimated false discovery rates by permuting HLA or CMV assignments 20 times. In a later analysis, co-occurring TCRs were grouped using DBSCAN, with TCRdist sequence similarity added in when clustering inside HLA-allele-positive subsets. Co-occurrence clustering excluded repertoires with fewer than 30,000 or more than 120,000 public chains, plus five with anomalous nucleotide sharing. TCRdb took this table from immuneACCESS and kept in-frame rearrangements with V and J called. Such tables lack part of the clones; where checked against another copy, unresolved V genes explain under half of the gap, and the rest is unexplained. V and J calls and clone size are those listed in that table; D and trimming were worked out from the DNA. The sample records approximately 100,000 clones, 81% of which are singletons. The ten largest clonotypes hold about 2% of the sample.

This sample stems from a study of cytomegalovirus exposure and HLA in healthy donors (dated by TCRdb to the late 2010s). In the study overall: An earlier analysis of 587 of the donors reported 276 Gb of sequence data and approximately 120 million unique TCR beta sequences obtained from about 200 million T cells. A later genetic analysis took genome-wide SNP genotypes for about 55% of the roughly 700 donors and used that subset as a discovery cohort. Alongside the repertoire data, information on donor age, sex, ethnicity and CMV serostatus was compiled. HLA typing covered class I and class II loci at four-digit resolution. The study was designed to test whether signatures of past pathogen exposure could be identified by cataloging public T cell receptors. The study combined high-throughput TCR immunosequencing, statistical association of individual TCRs with disease status, and machine learning to predict cytomegalovirus infection status. On average, around 200,000 unique TCR beta nucleotide sequences were sequenced per donor among a few hundred genotyped donors of the cohort, with 15% to 20% of those sequences being non-productive. The later analysis used no new phenotypic data to find candidate immune exposures, relying instead on TCR beta sequences and their occurrence across donors. The genetic ancestry cluster associated with self-reported Caucasian donors included 81% of the roughly 400 genotyped donors. An early release covering 550 to 650 HLA-typed donors comprised approximately 300 gigabases of sequencing data and tens of millions of unique TCR sequences. All discovery cohort repertoires had been generated using a single sequencing platform. The T cell repertoires of around 670 subjects were profiled by immunosequencing and related to cytomegalovirus serostatus. Roughly 5 DR-DQ haplotypes were treated as single units for association and clustering because of strong linkage in the cohort. Besides the first cohort of 500 to 700 subjects, a separate validation cohort made up of 120 different subjects was used. Typing coverage differed by locus: A, B, C, DRB1 and DQB1 were typed in about 629-640 donors, DQA1 in about 550, DPA1 in 600 to 610, and DPB1 in 400 to 490. An earlier analysis of several hundred of the donors used high-throughput TCR beta sequencing to judge whether each TCR beta V gene segment behaved as functional or pseudogenic. To study patterns of TCR occurrence, a later analysis re-analyzed previously published TCR beta repertoires from 550 to 800 donors and added high-resolution HLA genotyping. General findings and caveats noted by the study authors: When HLA alleles, especially DR and DQ, strongly co-occurred, attributing TCR associations to individual alleles was difficult. In a later analysis, several top co-occurrence clusters were reported to appear linked to parvovirus B19, influenza, CMV and Epstein-Barr virus. In a later analysis, the rate of TCR association differed among HLA loci, with DRB1 alleles having the most associated TCRs and HLA-C alleles having the fewest. A later genetic analysis associated a missense DCLRE1C variant with V-gene and J-gene trimming of TCR beta chains, and an independent cohort replicated the association. In a later analysis, HLA-associated TCR beta chains showed more clonal expansion and lower generation probabilities than non-associated chains that were equally common. The only immune exposure information available for the cohort was CMV serostatus. It was suggested by the authors that the approach could potentially be generalized to other disease states and immunological phenotypes. A further reported finding was that TCR beta sequences accurately predicted the HLA-A and HLA-B alleles for most subjects in the first cohort. In vitro tests confirmed that a few of the cytomegalovirus-associated TCR beta chains recognize cytomegalovirus antigens. The sequencing pipeline was judged likely to have produced a cluster of highly shared sequence variants as a technical artifact. Roughly uniform sequencing depth across donors was assumed in presence/absence analyses, although this assumption may not hold. Linkage disequilibrium might explain the correlated functional status among segregating V segments, but an unknown experimental factor could not be excluded. Broadly in line with IMGT annotations, most TCR beta V segments showed up in productive rearrangements about 90% or about 30% of the time in an earlier analysis of roughly 590 of the donors. Because the 87-base-pair reads could not distinguish some IMGT-functional V segments, including TRBV6-2 and TRBV6-3, those segments were excluded. Because some donors lacked HLA typing at each locus, the association tests relied only on the typed subset. In a later analysis, most CMV-associated TCR beta chains were found to appear HLA-restricted, with HLA associations seemingly driven largely by CMV exposure. While some public TCRs were present in many individuals, most TCR sequences turned up only very rarely across donors. A later genetic analysis reported fewer N-insertions in productive TCRs among donors in an Asian-associated ancestry cluster than the roughly 700-donor mean. The earlier analysis of fewer than 750 of the donors excluded seventeen rarely observed V segments, including chromosome 9 orphons, because counts were too low. In the study, around 160 TCR beta chains were listed as associated with cytomegalovirus. A later analysis associated about 16,000 TCR beta sequences with specific HLA alleles at a false discovery rate of 0.05. Cytomegalovirus status was reported to be diagnosed by the classifier with high specificity and sensitivity in both the original and validation cohorts. This cohort had only TCR beta chains sequenced, and the lack of alpha or paired-chain data limited which features could be detected.

The cohort was made up of 666 healthy bone marrow donors. At the time of sampling, every cohort member was nominally healthy, though immune exposures that went unrecorded were likely present. The donor was CMV seronegative and belonged to the group of 320 or so seronegative cohort members. A peripheral blood sample was collected from each donor, and TCR beta sequencing was performed on peripheral blood mononuclear cells. Genomic DNA extraction from the blood cell samples was performed with the Qiagen DNeasy Blood Extraction Kit. According to the germline V gene, CDR1 reads SGHTA and CDR2 reads FQGNSA. The junction carries 8 bases between V and J, which are trimmed by 2 bases and 7 bases respectively. The CDR3 holds 13 amino acids from the cysteine to the phenylalanine. Left in the record is the CDR3 DNA by itself, 39 bases read in frame from the first base.

This sequence was found in a woman in her twenties or thirties in good health and CMV-seronegative. Recombination linked TRBV7-2 to TRBJ1-4, with the D gene uncertain. The sample consisted of PBMCs. CDR3 loop: CASSLLWSEKLFF. The base sequence is TGTGCCAGCAGCTTATTATGGAGTGAAAAACTGTTTTTT.